The 18 T cell receptor beta chains reported below all come from one sample, sequenced in a study of CD8 T cells in ankylosing spondylitis. Each CDR3 protein is one row after TCRdb ran MiXCR on the 5' RACE reads. The repertoire holds around 220,000 distinct CDR3 sequences, with 10% to 13% as singletons. Sequenced input: blood, either unsorted or a sorted T cell fraction (not recorded which). The receptors derive from a male donor with ankylosing spondylitis or in good health (not recorded which).

This clonotype was seen more than once but under ten times. V gene TRBV15 combines with J gene TRBJ2-1, with TRBD2 matching 7 bases. V shed 5 bases, J shed 8 bases, and the junction held 9 bases outside the gene matches. Per germline, CDR1 LNHNV and CDR2 YYDKDF (reference sequence). This CDR3 comprises 14 residues. This CDR3 reads CATSGGWLADEQFF. The CDR3 region has the DNA TGTGCCACCAGCGGGGGTTGGCTAGCGGATGAGCAGTTCTTC.

The gene calls are TRBV11-1 and TRBJ2-1; 7 bases map to TRBD1. CDR1 is SGHAT, CDR2 FQDESV, per germline (reference sequence). The CDR3 totals 14 residues. J lost 4 bases, V lost 6 bases, and 6 bases had no gene match. The CDR3 coding sequence is TGTGCCAGCAGACAGGACAGGTCATACAATGAGCAGTTCTTC. Encoded protein: CASRQDRSYNEQFF. Drawing the rest from reference TRBV11-1 and TRBJ2-1, the complete variable domain is EAEVAQSPRYKITEKSQAVAFWCDPISGHATLYWYRQILGQGPELLVQFQDESVVDDSQLPKDRFSAERLKGVDSTLKIQPAELGDSAMYLCASRQDRSYNEQFFGPGTRLTVL.

This clonotype was detected a few times. The gene calls are TRBV12-3 or TRBV12-4 and TRBJ2-7; 7 bases match TRBD2. After removal of 1 base from V and 2 bases from J, the junction contained 2 bases not matched to a gene. This CDR3 has 14 residues. CDR3 DNA: TGTGCCAGCAGTTTAGGGGGGGGTACCTACGAGCAGTACTTC. Its protein is CASSLGGGTYEQYF.

The sample holds many counts of this clonotype. The V call is TRBV12-3 or TRBV12-4, the J call TRBJ2-1, with 9 bases identical to TRBD2. CDR3 length: 14 residues. V shed 4 bases and J 6 bases; nucleotides not matched to a gene: 4. CDR3: CASSWGRGGNEQFF. The DNA of the CDR3 is TGTGCCAGCAGTTGGGGGCGGGGGGGCAATGAGCAGTTCTTC.

In this sample, this clonotype turned up many times. DNA for the CDR3: TGTGCCAGCAGCCCGCAGGGGGCCGATAATTCACCCCTCCACTTT. Translated: CASSPQGADNSPLHF. The chain joins TRBV9 to TRBJ1-6; TRBD1 agrees at 8 bases. V gave up 4 bases and J gave up 5 bases; unmatched junction bases: 5. The CDR3 covers 15 residues. Germline V CDR1 and CDR2: SGDLS, YYNGEE.

Worth noting for this clonotype: A clone one base away is much larger, so this may be a read error. Here the CDR3 reads CASSLETGGSYGSTF. The CDR3 DNA reads TGTGCCAGCAGTTTAGAGACAGGGGGCTCCTATGGCTCCACCTTC. The V and J genes are TRBV12-3 or TRBV12-4 and TRBJ1-2; 10 bases line up with TRBD1. The CDR3 sequence is 15 residues long.

The table lists this clonotype with many counts. V usage is TRBV12-3 or TRBV12-4 and J usage is TRBJ1-5; no clear D gene. The CDR3 loop spans 13 amino acids. Trimming stripped 7 bases from V and 1 base from J, with 8 bases between. The CDR3 sequence is CASTRGSNQPQHF. The CDR3 nucleotides read TGTGCCAGCACCAGAGGGAGCAATCAGCCCCAGCATTTT.

The chain carries TRBV3-1 and TRBJ2-5; no definite D call. Trimming stripped 5 bases from V and 5 bases from J, with 9 bases between. Germline V gene lookup returns CDR1 LGHDT and CDR2 YNNKEL (reference sequence). The CDR3 runs 12 residues. CDR3 loop: CASSFTRETQYF. CDR3 bases: TGTGCCAGCAGCTTTACCCGCGAGACCCAGTACTTC.

This clonotype was counted a few times. This rearrangement joins TRBV29-1 to TRBJ1-3; 11 nucleotides align to TRBD1. CDR3 length: 16 residues. Germline CDR1 reads SQVTM; CDR2 reads ANQGSEA. Unmatched junction bases numbered 6, after V lost 5 bases and J lost 0 bases. The CDR3 loop is CSVSGTGGNSGNTIYF. Written as DNA, the CDR3 is TGCAGCGTTTCCGGGACAGGGGGTAACTCTGGAAACACCATATATTTT. The full variable domain, its missing parts supplied by reference TRBV29-1 and TRBJ1-3, is SAVISQKPSRDICQRGTSLTIQCQVDSQVTMMFWYRQQPGQSLTLIATANQGSEATYESGFVIDKFPISRPNLTFSTLTVSNMSPEDSSIYLCSVSGTGGNSGNTIYFGEGSWLTVV.

There are many counts of this clonotype. The rearrangement uses TRBV20-1 and TRBJ1-5, with 7 positions matching TRBD1. In germline, CDR1 is DFQATT, CDR2 SNEGSKA (reference sequence). V was clipped by 3 bases and J by 2 bases; unmatched bases: 10. This CDR3 comprises 16 residues. The chain's CDR3 is CSARDYRGGGNQPQHF. Here the CDR3 DNA reads TGCAGTGCTAGGGATTACAGGGGAGGGGGCAATCAGCCCCAGCATTTT.

The sample holds many counts of this clonotype. The chain couples TRBV3-1 to TRBJ1-2, with TRBD1 matching 9 bases. This CDR3 is 14 amino acids long. V lost 3 bases and J lost 8; bases outside the gene matches: 7. Germline V gene sequence: CDR1 LGHDT, CDR2 YNNKEL (reference sequence). Here the CDR3 DNA reads TGTGCCAGCAGCCAGCCCGGGACAGGGAAGGGCTACACCTTC. It codes for CASSQPGTGKGYTF.

This clonotype was detected ten times or more. The chain combines TRBV12-3 or TRBV12-4 with TRBJ2-1; TRBD2 might be the D (5 bases). Trimming took 5 bases from V and 12 from J, leaving 17 bases between them. This CDR3 spans 13 amino acids. The CDR3 spells CASSLGLATSQFF. The CDR3 DNA reads TGTGCCAGCAGTCTTGGACTCGCTACGTCGCAGTTCTTC.

This CDR3 is CASSRGLNYNEQFF. CDR3 in DNA: TGTGCCTCCAGTCGGGGGTTAAACTACAATGAGCAGTTCTTC. The V gene is TRBV19, the J gene TRBJ2-1; possible D gene TRBD2, 6 bases. The germline CDR1 and CDR2 sequences are LNHDA and SQIVND (reference sequence). There are 14 residues in the CDR3. Trimming took 11 bases from V and 3 from J, leaving 17 bases between them.

For this clonotype: This may be a read error, as it is one base from a much larger clone. This sequence joins TRBV12-3 or TRBV12-4 and TRBJ2-1; 13 nucleotides align to TRBD2. The CDR3 runs 15 residues. CDR3 nucleotide sequence: TGTGCCAGCGGTTTTGGGACTAGCGGGGTAGGTGAGCAGTTCTTC. Its translation: CASGFGTSGVGEQFF.

CDR3: CASRGGGVSYEQYF. The CDR3 bases are TGTGCCAGCAGGGGCGGCGGGGTCTCCTACGAGCAGTACTTC. The chain employs TRBV28 and TRBJ2-7; TRBD2 is a possible D gene (6 bases). In germline, CDR1 is MDHEN, CDR2 SYDVKM. Trimming took off 6 bases at V and 0 bases at J, with 12 bases between the two ends. This CDR3 is 14 amino acids long.

This clonotype was observed at least ten times. The rearrangement joins TRBV7-2 to TRBJ1-2; D remains ambiguous. Trimming pared 1 base from V and 7 bases from J, leaving 13 bases between. Germline V CDR1 and CDR2: SGHTA, FQGNSA. This CDR3 has 14 residues. The CDR3, as DNA: TGTGCCAGCAGCTTAGACAGATCGGCGGGTGGCTACACCTTC. It codes for CASSLDRSAGGYTF.

The chain links TRBV11-1 to TRBJ2-1; TRBD2 aligns across 15 bases. The CDR3 is 16 residues long. CDR1 and CDR2 from the germline V gene are SGHAT and FQDESV (reference sequence). V was clipped by 4 bases and J by 8 bases; unmatched bases: 6. CDR3 sequence (DNA): TGTGCCAGCAGCTCACGCGGGACTAGCGGGGGGCATGAGCAGTTCTTC. This translates into CASSSRGTSGGHEQFF.

This clonotype was counted at least ten times. This chain joins TRBV10-3 and TRBJ2-3, with a possible D match to TRBD2 (7 bases). The germline V gene has CDR1 ENHRY and CDR2 SYGVKD. The length of the CDR3 is 14 residues. V gave up 5 bases and J gave up 5 bases, with 14 bases separating them. In DNA form, the CDR3 reads TGTGCCATCAGTTTCCGGGGGGCGAGAGATACGCAGTATTTT. Its translation is CAISFRGARDTQYF.